This entry concerns a single T cell receptor beta chain. What it binds is unknown. Each CDR3 protein is one row after TCRdb ran MiXCR on the 5' RACE reads. The profile covers 450,000 to 650,000 distinct CDR3 sequences, with 20% to 25% appearing a single time and about 16% taken by the ten largest. This sample was included in a study of T cells after yellow fever vaccination. About the research overall: For low cell numbers, libraries were made with SMART-Seq v4 Ultra Low Input.

The V end was cut by 5 bases, the J end by 0 bases, with 16 bases between. This CDR3 has 16 residues. Whole-study findings and limits: Post-booster reappearance was seen for most primary-vaccination clones (96% CD4, around 90% CD8).

The receptor's source is a man aged 18 to 35 who received the YFV17D yellow fever vaccine. The rearrangement uses TRBV12-3 or TRBV12-4 and TRBJ1-1; no clear D gene. The input for sequencing was PBMCs, taken less than 25 days after the first yellow fever vaccination. CDR3 in amino acids: CASSDTLIQMNTEAFF. In nucleotides, the CDR3 is TGTGCCAGCAGTGATACTTTGATCCAGATGAACACTGAAGCTTTCTTT.